This passage covers 27 T cell receptor beta chains from one sample sequenced in a study of OX40 agonist ivuxolimab in advanced cancers. The data were produced by immunoSEQ multiplex PCR, yet TCRdb's version contains in-frame clones alone and is incomplete. The data show 55,000 to 90,000 clones, with roughly 80% seen just once and about 1.1% held by the top ten. Sequencing used CD4+ or CD8+ T cells sorted from blood, obtained in a trial of the OX40 agonist ivuxolimab. The receptor source for this set is an adult with an advanced solid tumor such as melanoma, head and neck, liver or kidney cancer.

The V and J genes are TRBV5-1 and TRBJ2-5; 9 bases agree with TRBD1. After removal of 5 bases from V and 2 bases from J, the junction contained 7 bases not matched to a gene. CDR1 is SGHRS, CDR2 YFSETQ, per germline. The CDR3 has 15 amino acids. Here the CDR3 reads CASSGGGQGQETQYF. The CDR3 DNA reads as TGCGCCAGCAGTGGAGGGGGACAGGGACAAGAGACCCAGTACTTC.

This chain connects TRBV28 to TRBJ1-2; D gene uncertain. Trimming stripped 1 base from V and 4 bases from J, with 10 bases between. CDR3 length: 14 residues. In germline, CDR1 is MDHEN, CDR2 SYDVKM. The CDR3 is CASSLSASLYGYTF. CDR3 DNA sequence: TGTGCCAGCAGTTTATCAGCCAGCCTCTATGGCTACACCTTC.

This clone was seen more than once but under ten times. The chain links TRBV18 to TRBJ1-6; D is uncertain. The CDR3 loop spans 14 amino acids. Between the trimmed V and J ends, which lost 0 bases and 9 bases, there was a span of 9 bases. Germline-derived CDR1 and CDR2 are KGHSH and LQKENI. The CDR3 protein is CASSPPERSSPLHF. As DNA, the CDR3 is TGTGCCAGCTCACCACCCGAGAGAAGTTCACCCCTCCACTTT.

The rearrangement links TRBV6-1 to TRBJ1-6, with D possibly TRBD1 on 6 matching bases. Germline loops: CDR1 MNHNS, CDR2 SASEGT. CDR3 length: 14 amino acids. Trimming pared 4 bases from V and 7 bases from J, leaving 11 bases between. This CDR3 is CASSVTGSNSPLHF. Here the CDR3 DNA reads TGTGCCAGCAGTGTTACAGGGTCGAATTCACCCCTCCACTTT.

This chain connects TRBV23-1 to TRBJ1-1; 8 bases are a match to TRBD1. TRBV23-1 is assigned to the ORF class and has an uncertain function. Trimming at V came to 1 base and at J to 0 bases, leaving 4 bases not matched to a gene. This CDR3 spans 16 amino acids. CDR3 bases: TGCGCCAGCAGTCAATTGACAGGGGACTTGAACACTGAAGCTTTCTTT. Protein product: CASSQLTGDLNTEAFF.

This clone came up once. The chain uses TRBV9 and TRBJ2-4; TRBD1 matches at 9 bases. Germline V gene lookup returns CDR1 SGDLS and CDR2 YYNGEE. The CDR3 is 16 residues long. Unmatched junction bases numbered 5, after V lost 2 bases and J lost 2 bases. CDR3 in DNA: TGTGCCAGCAGCGTTACAGGGGGCACGACCAAAAACATTCAGTACTTC. Its translation: CASSVTGGTTKNIQYF.

V gene TRBV7-8 combines with J gene TRBJ2-1; 9 nucleotides match TRBD2. Germline trimming cut 8 bases from V and 3 bases from J; bases unmatched to any gene: 11. Germline V gene sequence: CDR1 SGHVS, CDR2 FQNEAQ. The CDR3 is 16 residues long. The CDR3 sequence: CASSPRPSGVYNEQFF. The CDR3 DNA follows: TGTGCCAGCTCCCCAAGGCCTAGCGGGGTCTACAATGAGCAGTTCTTC.

This chain connects TRBV19 to TRBJ1-5; 8 bases are a match to TRBD1. Germline CDR1 and CDR2: LNHDA and SQIVND (reference sequence). The CDR3 spans 16 residues. With 8 bases clipped from V and 3 bases from J, the junction kept 12 bases outside the gene matches. Written as DNA, the CDR3 is TGTGCCAGTGTTTCAATTCGGACAGGGCTCAATCAGCCCCAGCATTTT. It yields the protein CASVSIRTGLNQPQHF.

The chain couples TRBV5-4 to TRBJ2-3, with D tentatively TRBD1 (6 bases). This CDR3 has 14 amino acids. In germline, CDR1 is SGHNT, CDR2 YYREEE (reference sequence). Trimming left V 2 bases short and J 5 bases short, with 12 bases between. Here the CDR3 DNA reads TGTGCCAGCAGCTTTGGGACACAGCGAGATACGCAGTATTTT. Its protein product is CASSFGTQRDTQYF.

This clone has more than one count but fewer than ten. The chain uses TRBV6-5 and TRBJ2-3, with a weak D call TRBD2 (5 bases). This CDR3 is built from 13 residues. Trimming shortened V by 0 bases and J by 4 bases, and 5 bases separated the two germline ends. CDR1 is MNHEY and CDR2 is SVGAGI in the germline V gene. DNA for the CDR3: TGTGCCAGCAGTTACTCGCGGGCAGATACGCAGTATTTT. It specifies CASSYSRADTQYF.

Judged by abundance, this clone is medium-sized (0.01 to 0.1%). The V gene is TRBV7-6, the J gene TRBJ2-7, with D possibly TRBD1 on 5 matching bases. The germline V gene has CDR1 SGHVS and CDR2 FNYEAQ. The V end lost 5 bases, the J end lost 4 bases, and 12 bases lay between the germline ends. This CDR3 spans 13 amino acids. The CDR3: CASSPQDGYEQYF. The CDR3 DNA follows: TGTGCCAGCAGCCCACAGGACGGTTACGAGCAGTACTTC.

About this clone: Other DNA sequences in the same sample also yield this CDR3. The chain carries TRBV7-9 and TRBJ2-7; TRBD1 aligns across 8 bases. The CDR3 is 14 residues long. Germline V gene lookup returns CDR1 SEHNR and CDR2 FQNEAQ (reference sequence). J lost 2 bases, V lost 1 base, and 1 base had no gene match. CDR3 coding DNA: TGTGCCAGCAGCTTAGGGACAGGGCCCTACGAGCAGTACTTC. This codes for CASSLGTGPYEQYF. The whole variable domain, filled in from reference TRBV7-9 and TRBJ2-7, reads DTGVSQNPRHKITKRGQNVTFRCDPISEHNRLYWYRQTLGQGPEFLTYFQNEAQLEKSRLLSDRFSAERPKGSFSTLEIQRTEQGDSAMYLCASSLGTGPYEQYFGPGTRLTVT.

This chain's CDR3 is CASTGQGSRSPLHF. The CDR3 nucleotides read TGTGCCAGCACGGGACAGGGGTCACGTTCACCCCTCCACTTT. J is TRBJ1-6 and V is TRBV2, with TRBD1 matching 10 bases. The J segment lost 9 bases and the V segment lost 7 bases, leaving 6 bases of the junction unmatched. Germline lookup yields CDR1 SNHLY and CDR2 FYNNEI. CDR3 size: 14 residues.

V gene TRBV6-1 combines with J gene TRBJ2-7; D may correspond to TRBD1 or TRBD2 (5 bases each). V was cut by 10 bases and J by 1 base, with 17 bases left in between. The CDR3 has 14 residues. In germline, CDR1 is MNHNS, CDR2 SASEGT. The CDR3 spells CAIKYRDGSYEQYF. The CDR3 nucleotides are TGTGCCATTAAATATCGGGACGGATCCTACGAGCAGTACTTC.

This clone has more than one count but fewer than ten. J is TRBJ1-6 and V is TRBV27, with D possibly TRBD1 on 5 matching bases. The germline V gene encodes CDR1 MNHEY and CDR2 SMNVEV (reference sequence). Trimming shortened V by 5 bases and J by 13 bases, and 21 bases separated the two germline ends. The CDR3 is 15 amino acids. CDR3 nucleotide sequence: TGTGCCAGCAGTACAATCCGGGACGGCTACAACCCCCTCCACTTT. This encodes CASSTIRDGYNPLHF.

This clone has just a few counts. The rearrangement links TRBV6-1 to TRBJ1-1; D is uncertain. There are 13 residues in the CDR3. Germline V gene lookup returns CDR1 MNHNS and CDR2 SASEGT. V lost 2 bases, J lost 8 bases, and 12 bases lay in between. For the CDR3, the DNA is TGTGCCAGCAGTGAATGGGGAAAACGAGAAGCTTTCTTT. This translates into CASSEWGKREAFF.

The chain uses TRBV7-2 and TRBJ1-3; no definite D call. The germline V gene has CDR1 SGHTA and CDR2 FQGNSA. The V end was cut by 7 bases, the J end by 3 bases, with 7 bases between. The CDR3 is 12 residues long. The CDR3 region has the DNA TGTGCCAGCACCTATGGTGGAAACACCATATATTTT. Residues: CASTYGGNTIYF.

This chain links TRBV19 with TRBJ1-1; D not resolved. CDR3 size: 14 residues. Germline values: CDR1 LNHDA, CDR2 SQIVND (reference sequence). V lost 2 bases and J 1 base, leaving 8 bases between the germline ends. DNA for the CDR3: TGTGCCAGTAGTATACAACAGTCGAACACTGAAGCTTTCTTT. Residues: CASSIQQSNTEAFF.

The chain employs TRBV6-5 and TRBJ1-2; D may be TRBD1 (6 bases). This CDR3 region has 14 residues. Deletions cut 2 bases from V and 2 bases from J, with 9 bases between. Germline V gene lookup returns CDR1 MNHEY and CDR2 SVGAGI. The CDR3 spells CASSYLQGNYGYTF. In DNA form, the CDR3 reads TGTGCCAGCAGTTACCTCCAGGGGAACTATGGCTACACCTTC.

V gene TRBV5-6 combines with J gene TRBJ2-3; TRBD1 agrees at 8 bases. J gave up 6 bases and V 0 bases, and 9 bases lay outside the gene matches. Germline V CDR1 and CDR2: SGHDT, YYEEEE. The CDR3 runs to 16 residues. In DNA form, the CDR3 reads TGTGCCAGCAGCTTGGTAGGACAGGGAGTGAGGGATACGCAGTATTTT. The encoded protein is CASSLVGQGVRDTQYF.

The chain joins TRBV6-5 to TRBJ2-1, with 12 bases that match TRBD2. V lost 4 bases and J lost 4; bases outside the gene matches: 2. This CDR3 spans 15 amino acids. Germline V gene lookup returns CDR1 MNHEY and CDR2 SVGAGI. The CDR3 here is CASSWGTSGYNEQFF. As DNA, the CDR3 is TGTGCCAGCAGTTGGGGGACTAGCGGGTACAATGAGCAGTTCTTC.

This clone has just a few counts. The chain uses TRBV5-4 and TRBJ1-2; no clear D. Between the trimmed V and J ends, which lost 4 bases and 9 bases, there was a span of 16 bases. CDR1 is SGHNT, CDR2 YYREEE, per germline (reference sequence). The length of the CDR3 is 13 residues. The CDR3 protein is CASSARQRVRYTF. The CDR3 region has the DNA TGTGCCAGCAGCGCAAGACAAAGGGTCCGCTACACCTTC. The full variable domain, rest sourced from reference TRBV5-4 and TRBJ1-2, is ETGVTQSPTHLIKTRGQQVTLRCSSQSGHNTVSWYQQALGQGPQFIFQYYREEENGRGNFPPRFSGLQFPNYSSELNVNALELDDSALYLCASSARQRVRYTFGSGTRLTVV.

The chain has TRBV5-1 and TRBJ1-4; D call uncertain. V shed 0 bases and J shed 8 bases, with 14 bases lying between them. Germline CDR1 and CDR2: SGHRS and YFSETQ. The CDR3 is 15 amino acids. Here the CDR3 reads CASSLDLGSGEKLFF. In nucleotides, the CDR3 is TGCGCCAGCAGCTTGGATTTGGGATCGGGCGAAAAACTGTTTTTT.

This chain uses TRBV12-2 with TRBJ2-3; the table's D call, TRBD2, was not checked against the DNA. TRBV12-2 counts as a pseudogene. The length of the CDR3 is 15 residues. CDR3 sequence: CASRLDLSSTDTQYF. The CDR3 bases are TGTGCAAGTCGCTTAGATTTGAGTAGCACAGATACGCAGTATTTT.

The chain uses TRBV5-1 and TRBJ2-1; D is perhaps TRBD1 or TRBD2 (6 bases each). The germline CDR1 and CDR2 sequences are SGHRS and YFSETQ. The CDR3 is 16 residues long. V shed 3 bases and J shed 7 bases, with 20 bases lying between them. In DNA form, the CDR3 reads TGCGCCAGCAGCTCGACTAGAGGGGGAGCCTGGAATGAGCAGTTCTTC. Translated, it gives CASSSTRGGAWNEQFF.

This chain connects TRBV4-1 to TRBJ1-6; D not certain. CDR3 length: 15 amino acids. From germline, CDR1 is MGHRA and CDR2 YSYEKL. V was pared by 0 bases and J by 10 bases, with 13 bases between. The CDR3 here is CASSQDERGLSPLHF. For the CDR3, the DNA is TGCGCCAGCAGCCAAGATGAGCGAGGACTATCACCCCTCCACTTT.

The sample holds a few counts of this clone. V is TRBV6-5 and J is TRBJ1-5, with D possibly being TRBD1 (6 bases). CDR3 size: 15 residues. Germline CDR1 is MNHEY and CDR2 is SVGAGI. V shed 6 bases and J shed 3 bases, with 15 bases lying between them. CDR3 nucleotides: TGTGCCAGCAGACATGCTACAGGGAACAATCAGCCCCAGCATTTT. This codes for CASRHATGNNQPQHF.